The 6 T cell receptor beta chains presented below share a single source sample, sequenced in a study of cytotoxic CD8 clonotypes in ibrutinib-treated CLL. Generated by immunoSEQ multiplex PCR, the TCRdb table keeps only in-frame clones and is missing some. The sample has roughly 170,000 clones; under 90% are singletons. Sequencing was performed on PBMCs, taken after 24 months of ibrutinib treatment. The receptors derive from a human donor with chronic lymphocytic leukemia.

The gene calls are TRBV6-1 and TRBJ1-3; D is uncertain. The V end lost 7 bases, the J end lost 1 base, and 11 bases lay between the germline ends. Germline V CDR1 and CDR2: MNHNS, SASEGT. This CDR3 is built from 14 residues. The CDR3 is CASKPGSSGNTIYF. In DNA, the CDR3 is TGTGCCAGCAAACCAGGTTCTTCTGGAAACACCATATATTTT.

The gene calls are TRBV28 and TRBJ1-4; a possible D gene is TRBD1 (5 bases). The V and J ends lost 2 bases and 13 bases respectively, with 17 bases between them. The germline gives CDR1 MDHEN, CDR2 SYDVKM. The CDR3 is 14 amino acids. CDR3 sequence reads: CASSLGVRRGLLFF. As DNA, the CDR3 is TGTGCCAGCAGTTTAGGGGTTAGGAGGGGTCTACTGTTTTTT.

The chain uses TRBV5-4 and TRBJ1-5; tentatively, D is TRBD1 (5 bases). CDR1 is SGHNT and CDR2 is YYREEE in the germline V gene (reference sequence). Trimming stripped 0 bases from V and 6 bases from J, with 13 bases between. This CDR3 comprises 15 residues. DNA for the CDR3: TGTGCCAGCAGCTTGGATCAGGGAACGGGTCAGCCCCAGCATTTT. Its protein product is CASSLDQGTGQPQHF.

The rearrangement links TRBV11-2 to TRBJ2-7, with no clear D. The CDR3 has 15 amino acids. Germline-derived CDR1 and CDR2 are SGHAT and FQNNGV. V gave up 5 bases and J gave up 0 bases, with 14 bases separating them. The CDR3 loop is CASSPRPESSYEQYF. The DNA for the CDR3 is TGTGCCAGCAGCCCTCGCCCGGAGAGCTCCTACGAGCAGTACTTC.

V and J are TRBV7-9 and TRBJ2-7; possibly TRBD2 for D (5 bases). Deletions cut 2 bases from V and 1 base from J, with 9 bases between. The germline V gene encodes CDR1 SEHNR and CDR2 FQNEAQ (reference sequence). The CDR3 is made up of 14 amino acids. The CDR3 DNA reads TGTGCCAGCAGCTTAATCGGGGTTTCCTACGAGCAGTACTTC. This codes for CASSLIGVSYEQYF. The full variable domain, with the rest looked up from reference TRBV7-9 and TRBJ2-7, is DTGVSQNPRHKITKRGQNVTFRCDPISEHNRLYWYRQTLGQGPEFLTYFQNEAQLEKSRLLSDRFSAERPKGSFSTLEIQRTEQGDSAMYLCASSLIGVSYEQYFGPGTRLTVT.

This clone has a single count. The CDR3 sequence is CASSWAVYEQYF. The CDR3 nucleotides read TGTGCCAGCAGCTGGGCCGTTTACGAGCAGTACTTC. J is TRBJ2-7 and V is TRBV28, with D hard to call. The CDR3 is made up of 12 amino acids. CDR1 and CDR2 from the germline V gene are MDHEN and SYDVKM. The ends were cut back, 6 bases at V and 4 bases at J, with 10 bases in the middle.